A selection of T cell receptor beta chains follows, all from one sample in a study of cytomegalovirus exposure and HLA in healthy donors. Method: immunoSEQ multiplex PCR; TCRdb's copy keeps in-frame clones and lacks some. The data hold 87,000 or so clones, with approximately 80% observed a single time. The material sequenced was PBMCs. The source is a woman in her forties in good health and CMV-seronegative. Each CDR3 is given with its conserved first and last residue. The order of the fields is J gene, V gene, clone size, CDR3 protein. Clone size is given for some rows only: seen once, a few or many times, or a class if the clone is expanded.

j_gene: TRBJ2-3
v_gene: TRBV6-5
abundance: -
CDR3aa: CASSLRGDPDAQYF

j_gene: TRBJ1-4
v_gene: TRBV2
abundance: few
CDR3aa: CASNRVANEKLFF

j_gene: TRBJ2-7
v_gene: TRBV4-1
abundance: -
CDR3aa: CASSQPGGAYEQYF

j_gene: TRBJ2-3
v_gene: TRBV12-5
abundance: -
CDR3aa: CASGRGGPPGDTQYF

j_gene: TRBJ1-1
v_gene: TRBV6-5
abundance: -
CDR3aa: CASRPQGSLNTEAFF

j_gene: TRBJ1-1
v_gene: TRBV5-1
abundance: -
CDR3aa: CASSSHREAFF

j_gene: TRBJ1-4
v_gene: TRBV4-1
abundance: few
CDR3aa: CASSPQGRVEKLFF

j_gene: TRBJ2-7
v_gene: TRBV19
abundance: -
CDR3aa: CARSLRYRYEQYF

j_gene: -
v_gene: TRBV11-2
abundance: -
CDR3aa: CASSLAPEQYF

j_gene: TRBJ2-1
v_gene: TRBV4-3
abundance: -
CDR3aa: CASSQVLLGGSAYNEQFF

j_gene: TRBJ2-7
v_gene: TRBV14
abundance: -
CDR3aa: CASSRSAGGHYEQYF